This T cell receptor beta chain stems from a study of T cells in Graves' hyperthyroidism and ophthalmopathy. Worth noting for this clonotype: This sequence may be a read error, since a much larger clone differs from it by one base.

This CDR3 region has 15 residues. Germline V lookup: CDR1 DFQATT, CDR2 SNEGSKA (reference sequence). Researchers amplified the TCR beta CDR3 regions from RNA transcripts. Initially, a first-round RT-PCR of the TCR CDR3 employed the HTBI primer set. TCRdb reprocessed the multiplex PCR reads with MiXCR, giving one entry per CDR3 protein. The sample includes roughly 400,000 distinct CDR3 sequences, more than 13% seen only once; the top ten take 28%. Under 3 months was the duration of disease in ophthalmopathy patients, who also had a Clinical Activity Score of at least 3 and a NOSPECS grade of at least 4. The study excluded patients with uncontrolled infection, other autoimmune disease, pregnancy or lactation.

The clonotype originates from a man aged 50 or older with Graves' ophthalmopathy. The chain combines TRBV20-1 with TRBJ1-1, with 7 bases fitting TRBD1. The material sequenced was blood. The CDR3 spells CSASQQGIVNTGAFF. CDR3 DNA: TGCAGTGCTAGCCAACAGGGGATCGTGAACACTGGAGCTTTCTTT.